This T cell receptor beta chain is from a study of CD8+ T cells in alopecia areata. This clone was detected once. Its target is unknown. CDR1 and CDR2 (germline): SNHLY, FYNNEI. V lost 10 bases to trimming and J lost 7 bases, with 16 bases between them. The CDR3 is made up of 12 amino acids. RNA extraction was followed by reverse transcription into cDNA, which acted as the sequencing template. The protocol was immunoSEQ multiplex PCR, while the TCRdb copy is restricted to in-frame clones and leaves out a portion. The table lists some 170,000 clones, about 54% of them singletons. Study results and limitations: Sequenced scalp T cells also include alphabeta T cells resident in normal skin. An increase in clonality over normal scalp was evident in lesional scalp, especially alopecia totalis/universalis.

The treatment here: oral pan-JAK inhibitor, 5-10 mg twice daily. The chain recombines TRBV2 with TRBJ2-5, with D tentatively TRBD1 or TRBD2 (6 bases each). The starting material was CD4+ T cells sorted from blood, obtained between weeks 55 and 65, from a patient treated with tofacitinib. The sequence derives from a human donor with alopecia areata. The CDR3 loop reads CANQQGGGTQYF. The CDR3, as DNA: TGTGCCAATCAACAGGGAGGCGGGACCCAGTACTTC.